This T cell receptor (beta chain) originates from a study of OX40 agonist ivuxolimab in advanced cancers. Regarding the complete study: Ivuxolimab, which targeted the costimulatory receptor OX40 (CD134), was an agonistic, fully human IgG2 monoclonal antibody. Intravenous ivuxolimab was administered to patients every 2 weeks at six dose levels: 0.01, 0.1, 0.3, 1.5, 3 and 10 mg/kg. Among the roughly 54 dose-escalation patients, around 20 had hepatocellular carcinoma, approximately 15 melanoma, 9 renal cell carcinoma and 9 head and neck cancer. In the dose-escalation cohort, around four fifths of patients were male, and the mean age was around 65 years with a range of about 23 to 79. Prior anti-PD-1, anti-PD-L1 or anti-CTLA-4 therapy was permitted, and checkpoint inhibitors had been received by about two fifths of dose-escalation patients. Partial responses occurred in three dose-escalation patients, of whom one had hepatocellular carcinoma and two had cutaneous melanoma. Peripheral TCRbeta sequencing was intended to test whether TCR sequence diversity was altered and clonal T-cell expansion was caused by ivuxolimab. The paper reports the monotherapy dose-escalation portion (N of about 50 patients) of the phase I ivuxolimab trial.

The CDR1 and CDR2 encoded by the germline V gene are ENHRY and SYGVKD. From the cysteine through the phenylalanine, the CDR3 covers 17 amino acids. Only CDR3 DNA remains: 51 bases, in frame from the first base. This clone was recorded once. There is no known antigen for this receptor. Relative to the germline gene, one junction end is altered; a read error may explain this. For sequencing of the TCRbeta CDR3 region, genomic DNA was extracted from the sorted cells. The immunoSEQ Assay was used for sequencing of TCRbeta CDR3 regions. Imported from immuneACCESS, the table was reduced by TCRdb to in-frame sequences with V and J called. These copies leave out some clones; in studies compared against another copy, an unresolved V gene accounts for under half, and the cause of the remainder is not known. This sample is represented by 40,000 or so clones; 70% to 85% of them were singletons. Of the sample, less than 25% is held by the ten largest clones.

Overall results and qualifications from the work: Low levels of normalized T-cell clonal expansion were also shown by some nonresponding patients. The antigen specificity of the peripheral T cells that underwent clonal expansion was not determined. At doses of 0.1 to 3.0 mg/kg, clonal expansion of both CD4+ and CD8+ T cells in blood was seen between baseline and week 6. After ivuxolimab, more expanded clones were found on average in CD8+ T cells than in CD4+ T cells. In the 0.1-3.0 mg/kg groups, partial responders were among the patients with the lowest normalized peripheral clonal expansion, particularly in CD8+ T cells.

Patients with autoimmune disease history or receiving systemic immunosuppression were excluded from the trial. Peripheral blood for TCR sequencing was drawn from every dose cohort at baseline, at cycle 4 day 1 and at cycle 7 day 1. Samples came from an open-label, multicenter, first-in-human phase I dose-escalation trial of ivuxolimab. Adults with locally advanced or metastatic melanoma, renal cell, hepatocellular, or head and neck squamous cell carcinoma were enrolled in the trial. Before TCR sequencing, CD4+ and CD8+ T cells were separately sorted from peripheral blood. The source is an adult with an advanced solid tumor such as melanoma, head and neck, liver or kidney cancer. The chain employs TRBV10-3 and TRBJ2-2; 10 bases in the junction line up with TRBD2. The source material was CD4+ or CD8+ T cells sorted from blood, sampled in a trial of the OX40 agonist ivuxolimab. Here the CDR3 is given as CAIRESVGLADGGELFF. The DNA sequence is given as TGTGCCATCAGAGAGTCAGTTGGACTAGCGGATGGAGGGGAGCTGTTTTTT.